The sequence of this TCR beta chain was determined in a study of control samples from healthy donors and cancer patients. Germline CDR1 and CDR2: SGHTA and FQGNSA. This CDR3 is built from 14 residues. V gave up 5 bases and J gave up 0 bases, with 10 bases separating them. This table comes from immunoSEQ multiplex PCR, and its TCRdb copy is limited to in-frame clones, with some not included. The table shows tens of thousands of clones, with under 95% occurring only once. The chain recombines TRBV7-2 with TRBJ1-1; D remains ambiguous. The clonotype was recovered from a man aged 35 to 55 with colorectal cancer. The sequencing input was PBMCs. Here the CDR3 DNA reads TGTGCCAGCAGCATTAACAATCTGAACACTGAAGCTTTCTTT. Translated: CASSINNLNTEAFF.